These T cell receptor beta chains were read from a single sample in a study of blood T cells in healthy people across ages. TCRdb fed the 5' RACE reads into MiXCR, producing one record per CDR3 protein. The sample lists around 1,000,000 distinct CDR3 sequences, almost 25% occurring once. This sample also belongs to another study, concerning T cells of mothers and their children.

Specimen: blood. These receptors came from a girl aged 2 to 10 in good health. Each CDR3 is given with its conserved first and last residue. Each record gives: J gene, V gene, clone size, D gene, CDR3 DNA, CDR3 protein. D genes are given only for firm matches. A row's size may be missing; if present it is once, few, many or a size class.

j_call: TRBJ2-1; v_call: TRBV6-1; clone_size: -; d_call: -; cdr3_nt: TGTGCCAGCAGTGTACCCCTGGGGGCCAATGAGCAGTTCTTC; cdr3_aa: CASSVPLGANEQFF
j_call: TRBJ1-1; v_call: TRBV12-3/TRBV12-4; clone_size: -; d_call: -; cdr3_nt: TGTGCCAGCAGTTTTCATTCCTTTCTTGAAGCTTTCTTT; cdr3_aa: CASSFHSFLEAFF
j_call: TRBJ2-3; v_call: TRBV27; clone_size: few; d_call: -; cdr3_nt: TGTGCCAGCAGTTCCTCCCTGGTGGATGCGCAGTATTTT; cdr3_aa: CASSSSLVDAQYF
j_call: TRBJ1-4; v_call: TRBV20-1; clone_size: -; d_call: -; cdr3_nt: TGCAGTGCTCTCAAGGGTGAAAAACTGTTTTTT; cdr3_aa: CSALKGEKLFF
j_call: TRBJ1-4; v_call: TRBV4-1; clone_size: -; d_call: -; cdr3_nt: TGCGCCAGCAGCCGAGTGGCTAATGAAAAACTGTTTTTT; cdr3_aa: CASSRVANEKLFF
j_call: TRBJ2-1; v_call: TRBV28; clone_size: -; d_call: TRBD2; cdr3_nt: TGTGCCAGCAGTTTCTGGGGTAGCGGGGGGGATGAGCAGTTCTTC; cdr3_aa: CASSFWGSGGDEQFF
j_call: TRBJ2-2; v_call: TRBV11-2; clone_size: few; d_call: -; cdr3_nt: TGTGCCAGCAGCTTAGGGGCTACCTTCACCGGGGAGCTGTTTTTT; cdr3_aa: CASSLGATFTGELFF
j_call: TRBJ2-5; v_call: TRBV5-4; clone_size: -; d_call: -; cdr3_nt: TGTGCCAGCAGCGAGACTACCACTAGTTTCGAGACCCAGTACTTC; cdr3_aa: CASSETTTSFETQYF
j_call: TRBJ1-4; v_call: TRBV4-3; clone_size: -; d_call: -; cdr3_nt: TGCGCCAGCAGCCAAGATCATAGAGGGAATGAAAAACTGTTTTTT; cdr3_aa: CASSQDHRGNEKLFF
j_call: TRBJ2-7; v_call: TRBV5-1; clone_size: few; d_call: -; cdr3_nt: TGCGCCAGCAGCTTAAGGGCCCTCGACGAGCAGTACTTC; cdr3_aa: CASSLRALDEQYF
j_call: TRBJ2-2; v_call: TRBV29-1; clone_size: -; d_call: -; cdr3_nt: TGCAGCGTTATGGACATCGAGGGGGACCCGAACACCGGGGAGCTGTTTTTT; cdr3_aa: CSVMDIEGDPNTGELFF
j_call: TRBJ2-3; v_call: TRBV5-1; clone_size: few; d_call: -; cdr3_nt: TGCGCCAGCAGCGAGGCATACACAGATACGCAGTATTTT; cdr3_aa: CASSEAYTDTQYF
j_call: TRBJ2-5; v_call: TRBV5-1; clone_size: many; d_call: -; cdr3_nt: TGCGCCAGCAGCTTCCGGACAGTCCAAGAGACCCAGTACTTC; cdr3_aa: CASSFRTVQETQYF
j_call: TRBJ1-1; v_call: TRBV20-1; clone_size: -; d_call: -; cdr3_nt: TGCAGTGTTGTGAGCGGGGGTGGCACTGAAGCTTTCTTT; cdr3_aa: CSVVSGGGTEAFF
j_call: TRBJ1-5; v_call: TRBV7-2; clone_size: -; d_call: TRBD1; cdr3_nt: TGTGCCAGCAGCTTAGGGACAGGGGTTGCTCAGCCCCAGCATTTT; cdr3_aa: CASSLGTGVAQPQHF
j_call: TRBJ2-5; v_call: TRBV6-5; clone_size: -; d_call: -; cdr3_nt: TGTGCCAGCAGTTACATTAGAGGGGAGACCCAGTACTTC; cdr3_aa: CASSYIRGETQYF
j_call: TRBJ1-4; v_call: TRBV5-4; clone_size: -; d_call: -; cdr3_nt: TGTGCCAGCAGCAATAATGCATGGGGAAATGAAAAACTGTTTTTT; cdr3_aa: CASSNNAWGNEKLFF
j_call: TRBJ2-2; v_call: TRBV10-3; clone_size: -; d_call: TRBD2; cdr3_nt: TGTGCCATCAGTGAGTCGTTGGGACTAGCGGACGGGGAGCTGTTTTTT; cdr3_aa: CAISESLGLADGELFF
j_call: TRBJ2-1; v_call: TRBV28; clone_size: -; d_call: -; cdr3_nt: TGTGCCAGCAGTTTTATGGCCCTGAGTGTAGAGCAGTTCTTC; cdr3_aa: CASSFMALSVEQFF
j_call: TRBJ2-2; v_call: TRBV6-5; clone_size: -; d_call: -; cdr3_nt: TGTGCCAGCACTCAAGACTTGGAAACCGGGGAGCTGTTTTTT; cdr3_aa: CASTQDLETGELFF
j_call: TRBJ2-2; v_call: TRBV5-1; clone_size: few; d_call: -; cdr3_nt: TGCGCCAGCAGCCGCCCGGGAGATTTAACCGGGGAGCTGTCTTTT; cdr3_aa: CASSRPGDLTGELSF
j_call: TRBJ2-2; v_call: TRBV11-3; clone_size: -; d_call: -; cdr3_nt: TGTGCCAGCAGCAGAGGGGGGAGGGAGCTGTTTTTT; cdr3_aa: CASSRGGRELFF
j_call: TRBJ2-1; v_call: TRBV12-3/TRBV12-4; clone_size: -; d_call: TRBD2; cdr3_nt: TGTGCCAGCAGTTTTTCCGGACTAGCGGGACCCAATGAGCAGTTCTTC; cdr3_aa: CASSFSGLAGPNEQFF
j_call: TRBJ2-3; v_call: TRBV12-3/TRBV12-4; clone_size: -; d_call: -; cdr3_nt: TGTGCCAGCAGACAAGAGCCTCTATCACGCACAGATACGCAGTATTTT; cdr3_aa: CASRQEPLSRTDTQYF
j_call: TRBJ2-1; v_call: TRBV21-1; clone_size: few; d_call: -; cdr3_nt: TGTGCCAGCAGCATAGCGGGAGGCTCCTACAATGAGCAGTTCTTC; cdr3_aa: CASSIAGGSYNEQFF